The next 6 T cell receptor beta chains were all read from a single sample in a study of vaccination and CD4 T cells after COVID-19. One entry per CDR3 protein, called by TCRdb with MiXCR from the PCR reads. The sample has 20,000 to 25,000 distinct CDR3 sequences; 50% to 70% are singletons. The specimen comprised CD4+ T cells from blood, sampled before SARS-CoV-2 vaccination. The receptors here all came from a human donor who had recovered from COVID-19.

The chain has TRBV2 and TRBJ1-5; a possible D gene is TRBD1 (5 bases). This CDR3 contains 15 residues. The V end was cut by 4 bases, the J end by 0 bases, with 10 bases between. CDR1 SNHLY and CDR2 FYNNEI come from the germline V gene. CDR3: CASSVEGFSNQPQHF. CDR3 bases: TGTGCCAGCAGTGTAGAGGGGTTTAGCAATCAGCCCCAGCATTTT.

CDR3: CAISESTREYGYTF. DNA for the CDR3: TGTGCCATCAGTGAGTCGACTCGGGAATATGGCTACACCTTC. J is TRBJ1-2 and V is TRBV10-3; D unresolved. Trimming pared 0 bases from V and 5 bases from J, leaving 10 bases between. The CDR3 runs 14 residues. The germline CDR1 and CDR2 sequences are ENHRY and SYGVKD.

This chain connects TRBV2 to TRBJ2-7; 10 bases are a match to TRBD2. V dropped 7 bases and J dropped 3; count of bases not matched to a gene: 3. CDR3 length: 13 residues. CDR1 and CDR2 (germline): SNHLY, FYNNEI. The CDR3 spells CASMASGGYEQYF. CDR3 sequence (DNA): TGTGCCAGCATGGCTAGCGGGGGCTACGAGCAGTACTTC.

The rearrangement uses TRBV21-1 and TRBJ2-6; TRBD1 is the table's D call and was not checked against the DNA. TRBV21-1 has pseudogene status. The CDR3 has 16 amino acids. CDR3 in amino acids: CASSLGGGSGDNVLTF. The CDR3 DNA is TGTGCCAGCAGCCTAGGGGGGGGCTCTGGGGACAACGTCCTGACTTTC.

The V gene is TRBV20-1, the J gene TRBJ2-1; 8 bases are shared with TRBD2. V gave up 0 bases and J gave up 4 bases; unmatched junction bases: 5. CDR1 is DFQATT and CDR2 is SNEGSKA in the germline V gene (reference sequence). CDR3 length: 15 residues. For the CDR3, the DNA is TGCAGTGCTAGAGAAACTAGCGGAGGATACAATGAGCAGTTCTTC. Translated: CSARETSGGYNEQFF.

CDR3 DNA: TGTGCCAGCAGACCACCAGGGGGCCGGACTCACACTGAAGCTTTCTTT. Translated: CASRPPGGRTHTEAFF. This sequence joins TRBV7-6 and TRBJ1-1; 8 nucleotides agree with TRBD1. Trimming cost V 6 bases and J 3 bases; bases outside gene matches: 12. Germline lookup yields CDR1 SGHVS and CDR2 FNYEAQ. The CDR3 spans 16 residues.